The 8 T cell receptor beta chains presented below share a single source sample, sequenced in a study of regulatory T cells in long-lasting Graves disease. Time point meaning: persistent/refractory GD, antithyroid drugs over 5 years with positive TRAb. TCR sequences were obtained from RNA taken from PBMCs. Libraries of TCR beta came from iRepertoire HTBI primers plus Arm-PCR of CDR3 regions. Each CDR3 protein is one row after TCRdb ran MiXCR on the multiplex PCR reads. Of 310,000 or so distinct CDR3 sequences in the sample, under 25% are singletons; the top ten hold just over 55%. The sequencing used peripheral blood mononuclear cells (PBMCs), collected when the disease was refractory, from a patient treated with antithyroid drugs. These receptors were collected from a female donor with Graves disease.

The J gene is TRBJ2-2, the V gene TRBV14; D gene unclear. CDR1 and CDR2 (germline): SGHDN, FVKESK. CDR3 length: 14 amino acids. V was cut by 5 bases and J by 6 bases, with 13 bases left in between. CDR3 DNA: TGTGCCAGCAGCAGGGATTTGGGTGCCGGGGAGCTGTTTTTT. It codes for CASSRDLGAGELFF. The variable domain in full, with the rest retrieved from reference TRBV14 and TRBJ2-2, is EAGVTQFPSHSVIEKGQTVTLRCDPISGHDNLYWYRRVMGKEIKFLLHFVKESKQDESGMPNNRFLAERTGGTYSTLKVQPAELEDSGVYFCASSRDLGAGELFFGEGSRLTVL.

The chain combines TRBV4-2 with TRBJ1-1, with TRBD1 as a possible D gene (5 bases). Germline values: CDR1 LGHNA, CDR2 YNFKEQ. This CDR3 comprises 13 residues. V dropped 2 bases and J dropped 7 bases, with 11 bases sitting between them. The CDR3 is CASSQTRDGEAFF. CDR3 coding DNA: TGTGCCAGCAGCCAAACTCGGGACGGTGAAGCTTTCTTT.

The chain links TRBV27 to TRBJ2-5; no firm D call. Germline V lookup: CDR1 MNHEY, CDR2 SMNVEV (reference sequence). Trimming cost V 8 bases and J 2 bases, with 21 bases left between them. CDR3 size: 16 residues. For the CDR3, the DNA is TGTGCCAGCCCCCACCCGGACGCAGGACCACAAGAGACCCAGTACTTC. Translation: CASPHPDAGPQETQYF.

This clonotype was detected many times. The chain recombines TRBV6-2 or TRBV6-3 with TRBJ1-1, with 7 bases identical to TRBD1. V was pared by 6 bases and J by 1 base, with 8 bases of the junction left unmatched. This CDR3 spans 15 amino acids. The V gene's germline CDR1 is MNHEY and CDR2 SVGEGT. Here the CDR3 reads CASRPTGVRNTEAFF. For the CDR3, the DNA is TGTGCCAGCAGGCCTACAGGGGTAAGGAACACTGAAGCTTTCTTT.

This clonotype was picked up a small number of times. The chain is built from TRBV7-2 and TRBJ1-1; D might be TRBD1 (6 bases). The length of the CDR3 is 14 residues. Trimming pared 4 bases from V and 2 bases from J, leaving 11 bases between. Germline lookup yields CDR1 SGHTA and CDR2 FQGNSA. CDR3 region: CASSSVQGNTEAFF. The CDR3 DNA follows: TGTGCCAGCAGCTCGGTACAGGGAAACACTGAAGCTTTCTTT.

In this sample, this clonotype turned up many times. The rearrangement links TRBV11-2 to TRBJ2-1; D remains unclear. Germline V gives CDR1 SGHAT, CDR2 FQNNGV. This CDR3 is 13 amino acids long. The V end lost 1 base, the J end lost 8 bases, and 9 bases lay between the germline ends. The chain's CDR3 is CASSLVGSYEQFF. The CDR3 DNA follows: TGTGCCAGCAGCTTAGTAGGTTCGTATGAGCAGTTCTTC.

This clonotype was observed many times. The chain recombines TRBV12-3 or TRBV12-4 with TRBJ2-7; 7 bases fit TRBD1. The CDR3 is 15 amino acids. The trim removed 2 bases at V and 6 bases at J, leaving 10 bases unmatched. The CDR3 reads CASSLILTGLGEQYF. CDR3 DNA: TGTGCCAGCAGTTTAATCTTGACAGGGCTCGGCGAGCAGTACTTC.

This clonotype was detected only a few times. CDR3 nucleotides: TGTGCCAGCACCGAATCGAGTTCCCGCGAGACCCAGTACTTC. Protein: CASTESSSRETQYF. V is TRBV6-1 and J is TRBJ2-5; D uncertain. The CDR3 extends over 14 amino acids. CDR1 is MNHNS, CDR2 SASEGT, per germline. Trimming removed 7 bases at V and 5 bases at J, with 17 bases between.